What follows is one TCR beta chain and its context. Its antigen is still unknown. Mismatch with germline at one junction end may stem from a read error. This CDR3 is built from 15 residues. Per the germline V gene, CDR1 is SGHAT and CDR2 is FQNNGV. The data are from a study of radiotherapy plus CTLA-4 blockade in lung cancer. Overall study context: Of all patients, approximately 17% responded objectively and approximately 29% showed disease control.

Notes on the study in general: Alongside interferon-beta, early blood T cell clone dynamics were reportedly the best predictor of response. TCR clones originating in tumors grew in number in blood after radiotherapy plus ipilimumab.

Method: immunoSEQ multiplex PCR; TCRdb's copy keeps in-frame clones and lacks some. Of about 51,000 clones listed, roughly 77% are singletons. Material: peripheral blood, obtained from a patient treated with radiotherapy plus ipilimumab. This chain links TRBV11-2 with TRBJ2-5; D may be TRBD1 (7 bases). The sequence was collected from a human donor with non-small cell lung cancer who had a complete response to radiotherapy plus ipilimumab. The CDR3 DNA follows: TGTGCCAGCACCTTAAACTCAGGGGGAGGAGAGACCCAGTACTTC. It codes for CASTLNSGGGETQYF.